The rows below give T cell receptor beta chains drawn from one sample of a study of Ad26.COV2.S vaccination and SARS-CoV-2 variants. Method: immunoSEQ multiplex PCR; TCRdb's copy keeps in-frame clones and lacks some. The sample yields under 550,000 clones, around 89% seen once. Sequences were derived from peripheral blood, sampled in a trial of Ad26.COV2.S vaccine versus placebo. These receptor sequences come from a person aged 18-65 years who received the Ad26.COV2.S COVID-19 vaccine or a placebo. Each CDR3 is given with its conserved first and last residue. A D gene is named only where the DNA matches it firmly. Clone size appears in some rows only: once, few, many, or a class for an expanded clone.

-	TRBV7-9	-	TRBJ2-1	CASREDEQFF	TGTGCCAGCAGAGAGGATGAGCAGTTCTTC
-	TRBV19	-	TRBJ2-1	CASSETPGVGAPYNEQFF	TGTGCCAGTAGCGAAACCCCGGGCGTTGGGGCGCCCTACAATGAGCAGTTCTTC
-	TRBV5-4	-	TRBJ2-7	CASSLPQLGYEQYF	TGTGCCAGCAGCTTGCCGCAACTAGGGTACGAGCAGTACTTC
-	TRBV5-1	-	TRBJ2-2	CASSLERTGELFF	TGCGCCAGCAGCTTGGAGAGAACCGGGGAGCTGTTTTTT
TRBD1	TRBV30	once	TRBJ1-2	CAWSPDRGGYGYTF	TGTGCCTGGAGTCCAGACAGGGGAGGCTATGGCTACACCTTC
-	TRBV27	once	TRBJ2-3	CASSSTTTAGVTDTQYF	TGTGCCAGCAGTTCAACAACGACCGCCGGGGTCACAGATACGCAGTATTTT
-	TRBV30	once	TRBJ2-7	CAWSVGQGGYEQYF	TGTGCCTGGAGTGTAGGGCAGGGCGGGTACGAGCAGTACTTC
TRBD2	TRBV29-1	-	TRBJ2-7	CSVGLGGGTYEQYF	TGCAGCGTAGGACTTGGCGGGGGAACCTACGAGCAGTACTTC
TRBD2	TRBV14	once	TRBJ2-3	CASSPGGPWEYF	TGTGCCAGCAGCCCGGGAGGGCCCTGGGAGTATTTT
-	TRBV9	-	TRBJ2-5	CASSVEGGLLETQYF	TGTGCCAGCAGCGTCGAGGGGGGGCTATTGGAGACCCAGTACTTC